This TCR beta chain was identified in a study of PD-1 and CTLA-4 blockade in melanoma. Data came from immunoSEQ multiplex PCR; TCRdb stores just in-frame clones and leaves some out. Here the sample spans tens of thousands of clones, under 95% being singletons. The CDR3 contains 14 residues. With 3 bases clipped from V and 2 bases from J, the junction kept 7 bases outside the gene matches. The V gene's germline CDR1 is SQVTM and CDR2 ANQGSEA. The gene calls are TRBV29-1 and TRBJ2-7, with 7 bases identical to TRBD2. The sample was CD8+ T cells from peripheral blood, taken from a patient given anti-PD-1 treatment. This sequence was found in a human donor with melanoma. The CDR3 loop is CSVERLAGAYEQYF. For the CDR3, the DNA is TGCAGCGTTGAGAGGTTGGCGGGGGCCTACGAGCAGTACTTC.